The clone carrying this TCR beta chain was observed many times. The germline V gene has CDR1 SGHAT and CDR2 FQNNGV. The CDR3 extends over 15 amino acids. Trimming removed 0 bases at V and 5 bases at J, with 11 bases between. Amplified TCR beta CDR3 regions derived from RNA transcripts. First-round RT-PCR with HTBI primers amplified the TCR CDR3 region. TCRdb processed the multiplex PCR reads anew with MiXCR; each CDR3 protein has one entry. The sample has roughly 380,000 distinct CDR3 sequences, about 18% seen once. These data originate in a study of T cells in Graves' hyperthyroidism and ophthalmopathy. Graves' hyperthyroidism is called stable when ophthalmopathy does not progress within 18 months. Using more than 8 ml of fresh peripheral blood, PBMCs were prepared.

The sequenced sample was blood. The TCR was taken from a woman aged 18-35 years with Graves' hyperthyroidism. The V gene is TRBV11-2, the J gene TRBJ1-5, with D unresolved. The CDR3 reads CASSLDPGEHQPQHF. DNA for the CDR3: TGTGCCAGCAGCTTAGATCCCGGGGAGCATCAGCCCCAGCATTTT.